One sample yielded the 28 T cell receptor beta chains listed below, sequenced in a study of beta chain features in type 1 diabetes. Reverse transcribing all isolated RNA meant expressed TCRB transcripts were sequenced. Profiled with immunoSEQ multiplex PCR; TCRdb holds only in-frame clones, not every one. The repertoire has roughly 240,000 clones, roughly 15% of them found once; the top ten carry about 0.03%. The sample comprised naive CD4+ T cells from blood. These receptors originate from a woman in her 40s in good health.

The genes are TRBV18 and TRBJ1-5; no clear D. This CDR3 region has 14 residues. Germline loops: CDR1 KGHSH, CDR2 LQKENI. Trimming shortened V by 2 bases and J by 10 bases, and 15 bases separated the two germline ends. The CDR3 DNA reads TGTGCCAGCTCACCAGAACAGTTTAGTGGCCCCCAGCATTTT. It yields the protein CASSPEQFSGPQHF. Drawing the rest from reference TRBV18 and TRBJ1-5, the complete variable domain is NAGVMQNPRHLVRRRGQEARLRCSPMKGHSHVYWYRQLPEEGLKFMVYLQKENIIDESGMPKERFSAEFPKEGPSILRIQQVVRGDSAAYFCASSPEQFSGPQHFGDGTRLSIL.

This clone was seen only a few times. This chain joins TRBV15 and TRBJ2-5, with a weak D call TRBD1 (5 bases). The J call could be wrong; TRBJ2-7 is a better fit for the DNA end. The CDR3 covers 14 residues. The germline V gene has CDR1 LNHNV and CDR2 YYDKDF (reference sequence). The CDR3, as DNA: TGTGCCACCAGCAGAAGACAGAGCTCCTACGAGCAGTACTTC. Translated: CATSRRQSSYEQYF.

The chain joins TRBV7-2 to TRBJ1-3; no clear D gene. V shed 6 bases and J shed 0 bases, with 12 bases lying between them. This CDR3 contains 15 residues. The germline V gene has CDR1 SGHTA and CDR2 FQGNSA. DNA of the CDR3: TGTGCCAGCAGTGCTACTGTGGTCTCTGGAAACACCATATATTTT. This translates into CASSATVVSGNTIYF.

This clone was counted between two and nine times. This chain links TRBV7-2 with TRBJ2-5; perhaps TRBD2 as D (6 bases). The CDR3 spans 17 residues. Germline CDR1 and CDR2: SGHTA and FQGNSA. The V and J ends lost 4 bases and 6 bases respectively, with 24 bases between them. The CDR3 loop reads CASSSVTKDYKRKTQYF. CDR3 nucleotide sequence: TGTGCCAGCAGCTCCGTGACTAAGGACTACAAGAGAAAGACCCAGTACTTC.

This clone came up a few times. The chain couples TRBV9 to TRBJ1-1; no clear D gene. V was trimmed by 0 bases and J by 10 bases, leaving 16 bases between them. CDR3 length: 14 amino acids. The germline gives CDR1 SGDLS, CDR2 YYNGEE. Here the CDR3 reads CASSVESGSPGAFF. CDR3 bases: TGTGCCAGCAGCGTAGAATCCGGGTCCCCGGGAGCTTTCTTT.

This clone was counted between two and nine times. J is TRBJ2-1 and V is TRBV7-6; 8 bases map to TRBD2. With 0 bases clipped from V and 6 bases from J, the junction kept 16 bases outside the gene matches. This CDR3 has 19 amino acids. Germline CDR1 and CDR2: SGHVS and FNYEAQ. The CDR3 DNA reads as TGTGCCAGCAGCTTAGCTTCCCAGCGGGGGATCCAGGAGGGCAATGAGCAGTTCTTC. Translating gives CASSLASQRGIQEGNEQFF. Together with reference TRBV7-6 and TRBJ2-1, the CDR3 gives the full variable domain: GAGVSQSPRYKVTKRGQDVALRCDPISGHVSLYWYRQALGQGPEFLTYFNYEAQQDKSGLPNDRFSAERPEGSISTLTIQRTEQRDSAMYRCASSLASQRGIQEGNEQFFGPGTRLTVL.

This clone was counted a few times. This chain uses TRBV4-3 with TRBJ2-3; 9 positions match TRBD2. The CDR3 spans 20 residues. From germline, CDR1 is LGHNA and CDR2 YSLEER. Trimming removed 3 bases from V and 4 bases from J; junction bases left unmatched: 20. CDR3 DNA sequence: TGCGCCAGCAGCCACACCGGGACTAGCCACCGAGTCATGAACCCAGATACGCAGTATTTT. This sequence encodes CASSHTGTSHRVMNPDTQYF.

This chain joins TRBV5-4 and TRBJ1-2; 7 positions match TRBD1. The V gene end was trimmed by 1 base and the J gene end by 5 bases; junction bases not matched to a gene: 5. Germline V lookup: CDR1 SGHNT, CDR2 YYREEE (reference sequence). The CDR3 runs to 14 residues. The CDR3 sequence is CASSLPDRVYGYTF. CDR3 DNA sequence: TGTGCCAGCAGCTTGCCCGACAGGGTGTATGGCTACACCTTC.

This clone occurred many times. The chain recombines TRBV29-1 with TRBJ2-1, with D unclear. This CDR3 has 12 amino acids. Deletions cut 8 bases from V and 2 bases from J, with 10 bases between. From germline, CDR1 is SQVTM and CDR2 ANQGSEA. This CDR3 is CSHDNPYNEQFF. Written as DNA, the CDR3 is TGCAGCCATGACAATCCCTACAATGAGCAGTTCTTC.

This clone came up a few times. This sequence joins TRBV19 and TRBJ1-5; no firm D call. The CDR3 has 15 residues. Germline V gene data show CDR1 as LNHDA and CDR2 as SQIVND (reference sequence). V was pared by 7 bases and J by 4 bases, with 17 bases between. CDR3 nucleotides: TGTGCCAGTACCCTTCTCGGGGAGTGGAATCAGCCCCAGCATTTT. Translated: CASTLLGEWNQPQHF.

V and J are TRBV19 and TRBJ1-6; D remains unclear. CDR3 length: 15 residues. Germline CDR1 is LNHDA and CDR2 is SQIVND (reference sequence). Trimming removed 6 bases from V and 1 base from J, with 10 bases in between. CDR3 nucleotides: TGTGCCAGTAGGAACCCGCGGTCCTATAATTCACCCCTCCACTTT. Its protein is CASRNPRSYNSPLHF.

The count of this clone is one. The chain links TRBV9 to TRBJ2-3; 11 bases agree with TRBD2. With 3 bases clipped from V and 8 bases from J, the junction kept 8 bases outside the gene matches. From germline, CDR1 is SGDLS and CDR2 YYNGEE. The CDR3 length is 15 residues. The CDR3 bases are TGTGCCAGCAGCGGAATAGCGGGGGGGTATATTACGCAGTATTTT. Amino acid sequence: CASSGIAGGYITQYF.

V usage is TRBV9 and J usage is TRBJ1-6; 8 nucleotides match TRBD1. V lost 3 bases and J lost 6; bases outside the gene matches: 5. The CDR3 runs to 15 residues. Germline V CDR1 and CDR2: SGDLS, YYNGEE. DNA for the CDR3: TGTGCCAGCAGCGCCGGGACAGGCGGTAATTCACCCCTCCACTTT. This encodes CASSAGTGGNSPLHF.

This clone has a handful of counts. This chain uses TRBV5-6 with TRBJ2-5; 11 bases align to TRBD2. After removal of 4 bases from V and 5 bases from J, the junction contained 13 bases not matched to a gene. Looked up from germline, CDR1 is SGHDT and CDR2 is YYEEEE. This CDR3 is 17 amino acids long. The CDR3 protein is CASSPRLAGTLRETQYF. Written as DNA, the CDR3 is TGTGCCAGCAGCCCCCGACTAGCGGGGACACTCCGGGAGACCCAGTACTTC.

V gene TRBV6-1 combines with J gene TRBJ1-1, with 7 bases lining up with TRBD1. V was clipped by 5 bases and J by 8 bases; unmatched bases: 8. The germline CDR1 and CDR2 sequences are MNHNS and SASEGT. The CDR3 has 13 amino acids. Here the CDR3 reads CASSSTGRQEAFF. CDR3 DNA sequence: TGTGCCAGCAGTTCGACAGGGAGGCAAGAAGCTTTCTTT.

In its sample, this clone was seen a few times. The genes are TRBV10-3 and TRBJ1-5; D is unclear. CDR3 length equals 13 residues. V lost 5 bases, J lost 7 bases, and 12 bases lay in between. CDR1 ENHRY and CDR2 SYGVKD come from the germline V gene. CDR3 coding DNA: TGTGCCATCAGTACGGAGGGTGGGCAGCCCCAGCATTTT. It yields the protein CAISTEGGQPQHF.

The table lists this clone with a few counts. This chain links TRBV19 with TRBJ1-1; TRBD1 agrees at 7 bases. Germline V gives CDR1 LNHDA, CDR2 SQIVND (reference sequence). The V segment lost 3 bases and the J segment 3 bases; nucleotides outside the gene matches: 4. This CDR3 region has 14 residues. For the CDR3, the DNA is TGTGCCAGTAGTATCAGGGGGACGGACACTGAAGCTTTCTTT. This codes for CASSIRGTDTEAFF. Filled out from reference TRBV19 and TRBJ1-1, the complete variable domain reads DGGITQSPKYLFRKEGQNVTLSCEQNLNHDAMYWYRQDPGQGLRLIYYSQIVNDFQKGDIAEGYSVSREKKESFPLTVTSAQKNPTAFYLCASSIRGTDTEAFFGQGTRLTVV.

This sequence joins TRBV5-4 and TRBJ2-3, with TRBD1 identical over 8 bases. The length of the CDR3 is 14 residues. From germline, CDR1 is SGHNT and CDR2 YYREEE (reference sequence). Unmatched junction bases numbered 4, after V lost 4 bases and J lost 3 bases. CDR3 residues: CASSEQGVTDTQYF. The CDR3 DNA is TGTGCCAGCAGCGAACAGGGGGTGACAGATACGCAGTATTTT.

V usage is TRBV25-1 and J usage is TRBJ2-3, with 9 nucleotides matching TRBD2. Germline lookup yields CDR1 MGHDK and CDR2 SYGVNS. This CDR3 is built from 14 residues. Unmatched junction bases numbered 4, after V lost 4 bases and J lost 5 bases. This CDR3 is CASSALAGLDTQYF. CDR3 nucleotides: TGTGCCAGCAGTGCCCTAGCGGGGTTAGATACGCAGTATTTT.

This clone appeared a few times. CDR3 loop: CASSLVGSADTQYF. In DNA, the CDR3 is TGTGCCAGCAGCTTAGTCGGTAGCGCAGATACGCAGTATTTT. The chain links TRBV7-9 to TRBJ2-3, with a possible D match to TRBD2 (5 bases). V gave up 1 base and J gave up 4 bases, with 9 bases separating them. The CDR3 is 14 amino acids. CDR1 is SEHNR and CDR2 is FQNEAQ in the germline V gene (reference sequence).

This clone was counted only a few times. Other DNA sequences from this sample encode an identical CDR3 as well. The chain combines TRBV27 with TRBJ2-3; 9 nucleotides agree with TRBD1. The CDR3 consists of 14 residues. V was clipped by 5 bases and J by 3 bases; unmatched bases: 3. Looked up from germline, CDR1 is MNHEY and CDR2 is SMNVEV (reference sequence). In DNA form, the CDR3 reads TGTGCCAGCAGTGGGACAGGGAGGACAGATACGCAGTATTTT. It encodes CASSGTGRTDTQYF.

This clone was detected a few times. The J gene is TRBJ2-5, the V gene TRBV6-5, with a tentative D call TRBD1 (6 bases). The ends were cut back, 5 bases at V and 6 bases at J, with 13 bases in the middle. The CDR3 runs to 13 residues. Germline loops: CDR1 MNHEY, CDR2 SVGAGI. The CDR3 region is CASSGVRGQTQYF. Here the CDR3 DNA reads TGTGCCAGCAGTGGCGTCAGGGGACAGACCCAGTACTTC.

The rearrangement links TRBV9 to TRBJ2-5; TRBD2 might be the D (7 bases). The ends were cut back, 2 bases at V and 3 bases at J, with 11 bases in the middle. This CDR3 spans 14 amino acids. Germline-derived CDR1 and CDR2 are SGDLS and YYNGEE. The CDR3, as DNA: TGTGCCAGCAGCGTTAGGGGGGGCAAAGAGACCCAGTACTTC. It specifies CASSVRGGKETQYF.

This clone was counted a few times. The chain has TRBV6-5 and TRBJ2-7; TRBD2 matches 9 bases. Germline CDR1 MNHEY, CDR2 SVGAGI. The CDR3 length is 16 residues. Trimming took 4 bases from V and 2 from J; bases not matched to a gene: 9. The CDR3 DNA follows: TGTGCCAGCAGTTCACGAAGCGGGGGGCCCACCTACGAGCAGTACTTC. This gives the protein CASSSRSGGPTYEQYF.

V usage is TRBV9 and J usage is TRBJ1-1; TRBD1 might be the D (5 bases). Germline V gives CDR1 SGDLS, CDR2 YYNGEE. V was pared by 0 bases and J by 7 bases, with 19 bases between. The CDR3 extends over 16 amino acids. This CDR3 reads CASSVEAGRITGEAFF. The CDR3 DNA reads TGTGCCAGCAGCGTAGAGGCAGGACGGATTACAGGTGAAGCTTTCTTT.

This clone was counted between two and nine times. J is TRBJ1-6 and V is TRBV7-2; D remains unclear. The CDR3 is made up of 16 amino acids. Germline V gives CDR1 SGHTA, CDR2 FQGNSA. Trimming left V 4 bases short and J 8 bases short, with 18 bases between. The CDR3 nucleotides read TGTGCCAGCAGCTCTGCCTCCTCTAGCGGCTATTCACCCCTCCACTTT. Residues: CASSSASSSGYSPLHF.

V and J are TRBV9 and TRBJ1-2; a possible D gene is TRBD1 (5 bases). Germline V CDR1 and CDR2: SGDLS, YYNGEE. V lost 3 bases, J lost 7 bases, and 22 bases lay in between. CDR3 size: 16 residues. In DNA form, the CDR3 reads TGTGCCAGCAGCGCCCATGGCGGGGGAGAGTTTGGTGGCTACACCTTC. Translating it yields CASSAHGGGEFGGYTF.

The chain couples TRBV7-6 to TRBJ1-2; 9 bases line up with TRBD1. V dropped 5 bases and J dropped 3; count of bases not matched to a gene: 4. Per the germline V gene, CDR1 is SGHVS and CDR2 is FNYEAQ. The CDR3 has 14 amino acids. The CDR3, as DNA: TGTGCCAGCAGCCCCCGGGACAGGGACTATGGCTACACCTTC. Its protein product is CASSPRDRDYGYTF. Full variable domain (remainder filled in from reference TRBV7-6 and TRBJ1-2): GAGVSQSPRYKVTKRGQDVALRCDPISGHVSLYWYRQALGQGPEFLTYFNYEAQQDKSGLPNDRFSAERPEGSISTLTIQRTEQRDSAMYRCASSPRDRDYGYTFGSGTRLTVV.